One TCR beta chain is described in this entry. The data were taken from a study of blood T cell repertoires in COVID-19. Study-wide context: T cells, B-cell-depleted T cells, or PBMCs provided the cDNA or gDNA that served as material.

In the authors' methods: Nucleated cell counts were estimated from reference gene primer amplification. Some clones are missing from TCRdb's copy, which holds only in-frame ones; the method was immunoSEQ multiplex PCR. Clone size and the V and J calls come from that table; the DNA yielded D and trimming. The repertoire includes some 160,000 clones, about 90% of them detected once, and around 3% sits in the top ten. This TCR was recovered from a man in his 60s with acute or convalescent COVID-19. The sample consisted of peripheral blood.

CDR3 region: CASSLAQGNTEAFF. The CDR3 coding sequence is TGTGCCAGCTCACTCGCACAGGGGAACACTGAAGCTTTCTTT. The chain has TRBV18 and TRBJ1-1; TRBD1 is a possible D gene (6 bases). V lost 4 bases, J lost 1 base, and 10 bases lay in between. The germline V gene has CDR1 KGHSH and CDR2 LQKENI. The CDR3 consists of 14 residues.